Listed below are T cell receptor beta chains from one sample, sequenced in a study of blood T cell repertoires in COVID-19. Measured with immunoSEQ multiplex PCR; TCRdb has only the in-frame clones, and not every one. The table includes roughly 80,000 clones, approximately 89% detected once. Sequenced: peripheral blood. The source is a man aged 50-59 years with active COVID-19. Each CDR3 is given with its conserved first and last residue.

v_gene	len	j_gene	CDR3aa
TRBV10-1	17	TRBJ2-7	CASSERCGLAVSYEQYF
TRBV11-2	14	TRBJ1-3	CASSLAGFGNTIYF
TRBV10-3	14	TRBJ1-2	CAISESAVAYGYTF
TRBV30	17	TRBJ2-7	CAWSPLRLGEGPYEQYF
TRBV5-1	15	TRBJ1-4	CASSLAGTGGEKLFF
TRBV19	14	TRBJ1-2	CASRTMTGNYGYTF
TRBV18	13	TRBJ2-1	CASSLHRGDEQFF
TRBV7-2	15	TRBJ1-1	CASSLKLTVPSEAFF
TRBV28	14	TRBJ1-3	CASSSTGEGNTIYF
TRBV5-6	14	TRBJ1-1	CASSLRGINTEAFF
TRBV6-2/TRBV6-3	14	TRBJ2-7	CASSPGQGAYEQYF
TRBV2	12	TRBJ1-4	CASSLGSEKLFF
TRBV19	16	TRBJ2-5	CASSLRSTGAQETQYF
TRBV28	16	TRBJ1-1	CASSSTLTGDGAEAFF
TRBV7-2	15	TRBJ1-2	CASSLSSDPYYGYTF
TRBV11-2	15	TRBJ2-2	CASSFIGGRTGELFF
TRBV7-7	15	TRBJ2-5	CASSLGGGNEETQYF
TRBV5-1	15	TRBJ1-3	CASSLQSLSPNTIYF
TRBV6-2/TRBV6-3	11	TRBJ2-5	CASSYVGTQYF
TRBV4-3	15	TRBJ2-5	CASSQDPDSQETQYF
TRBV7-2	14	TRBJ1-2	CASSLVGENYGYTF
TRBV6-6	14	TRBJ1-2	CASALAAGGYGYTF
TRBV5-5	13	TRBJ2-7	CASTGTGVYEQYF
TRBV28	15	TRBJ1-1	CASSWGGIQYTEAFF
TRBV15	13	TRBJ2-1	CATSRDQNNEQFF
TRBV6-5	13	TRBJ1-2	CASSTGTGNGYTF
TRBV29-1	15	TRBJ2-1	CSVRDRGSSYNEQFF
TRBV7-9	14	TRBJ2-3	CASSLTGSTDTQYF
TRBV19	12	TRBJ2-2	CASSTRAGELFF
TRBV12-3/TRBV12-4	13	TRBJ1-1	CASSWGGGTEAFF
TRBV5-1	14	TRBJ2-1	CASSGDRTDNEQFF
TRBV6-5	14	TRBJ2-7	CASSRLPTIYEQYF
TRBV28	15	TRBJ1-5	CASTVGGAGNQPQHF
TRBV19	15	TRBJ1-2	CASSMTGGRNYGYTF
TRBV9	15	TRBJ1-4	CASSVSGTGVEKLFF
TRBV7-3	15	TRBJ2-3	CASSRTSGRADTQYF
TRBV5-1	15	TRBJ2-1	CASSRTSGLNNEQFF
TRBV18	17	TRBJ2-1	CASSSRTSGRSYNEQFF
TRBV9	15	TRBJ1-4	CASSVAGQGDEKLFF
TRBV5-1	15	TRBJ2-7	CASSLARGVSYEQYF
TRBV4-1	17	TRBJ2-1	CASSQAPTSGISNEQFF
TRBV29-1	15	TRBJ1-3	CSVSKGTGSGNTIYF
TRBV2	15	TRBJ2-7	CASRGEDLTGYEQYF
TRBV12-3/TRBV12-4	13	TRBJ1-6	CASSFEVESPLHF
TRBV28	15	TRBJ2-3	CASSSLAGGADTQYF
TRBV24-1	12	TRBJ1-5	CATSDGTGPWHF
TRBV29-1	12	TRBJ1-2	CSVEVPPGGYTF
TRBV30	16	TRBJ2-2	CAWSGVAGANTGELFF
TRBV4-3	16	TRBJ2-7	CASSQGLAGGPNEQYF
TRBV30	15	TRBJ2-3	CAWSLTGMVTDTQYF
TRBV5-6	14	TRBJ1-2	CASSMDRSNYGYTF
TRBV4-3	15	TRBJ1-1	CASSQDRARGAEAFF
TRBV7-9	14	TRBJ1-4	CASSSARRGEKLFF
TRBV24-1	14	TRBJ2-7	CATAGTGVSYEQYF
TRBV6-6	14	TRBJ1-2	CASSFSDSLYGYTF
TRBV11-2	15	TRBJ1-1	CASSLSVLLNTEAFF
TRBV7-2	15	TRBJ2-3	CASSLDRGRGDTQYF
TRBV2	12	TRBJ2-1	CASSSAGAEQFF
TRBV28	14	TRBJ1-2	CATSSGGQNYGYTF